This entry describes one T cell receptor beta chain. Patients in Seattle were enrolled during active infection, then followed longitudinally. Here immunoSEQ multiplex PCR was the method, and the copy in TCRdb shows in-frame clones only, minus some. This sample has 270,000 or so clones, with 85% to 90% found just once. This CDR3 spans 15 amino acids. The germline gives CDR1 MNHNS, CDR2 SASEGT. V shed 6 bases, J shed 4 bases, and the junction held 10 bases outside the gene matches. The data are from a study of blood T cell repertoires in COVID-19. The rearrangement links TRBV6-1 to TRBJ2-7; TRBD1 matches at 9 bases. The source is a woman aged 25-40 years with COVID-19, enrolled during active disease. Sample: peripheral blood. The CDR3 spells CASSGQGTTGYEQYF. DNA for the CDR3: TGTGCCAGCAGCGGACAGGGGACCACTGGGTACGAGCAGTACTTC.